This entry concerns a single T cell receptor beta chain. The antigen is undetermined. These data come from a study of graft-versus-host responses after intestinal transplantation. Study context: Recipients had multivisceral, liver-intestinal, or isolated intestinal transplants. The recipients all started with anti-thymocyte globulin induction and then took tacrolimus and steroids for approximately 3 years.

With 7 bases removed from V and 0 bases from J, the gap between germline ends came to 16 bases. Germline CDR1 and CDR2: MNHEY and SVGAGI. The CDR3 has 15 amino acids. Here immunoSEQ multiplex PCR was the method, and the copy in TCRdb shows in-frame clones only, minus some. The sample contains over 15,000 clones, 90% of which appear only once. Notes on the study in general: GvH clones were found in recipient marrow; some appeared first in ileum or blood. Graft-donor T cell macrochimerism in patients accompanied high graft-versus-host to host-versus-graft clonal ratios in allografts.

The chain combines TRBV6-5 with TRBJ2-7; possible D gene TRBD2, 5 bases. The receptor was isolated from a human patient who received an intestinal transplant, so some T cells may come from the graft donor. This material consisted of PBMCs, taken around 350 days after transplant. CDR3 sequence: CASTFSIGSSYEQYF. DNA of the CDR3: TGTGCCAGCACCTTCTCAATTGGGAGCTCCTACGAGCAGTACTTC.